This entry describes one T cell receptor (beta chain). Its antigen is still unknown. The entry originates in a study of a mutant IDH1 vaccine in newly diagnosed glioma. Study-level background: At weeks 1, 3, 5, 7, 11, 15, 19 and 23, patients received a vaccination, eight in all. Radiotherapy alone preceded vaccination by 4-6 weeks; alternatively, vaccination started with temozolomide cycles. Patients were pretreated with radiotherapy, temozolomide, or both, mostly both. Overall study results and limits: Detectable vaccine-induced immune responses arose in 80% to 95% of patients.

Trimming removed 1 base from V and 12 bases from J, with 14 bases in between. This CDR3 spans 13 amino acids. Germline V CDR1 and CDR2: SGHNT, YYREEE (reference sequence). Time point of the sample: week 23, last vaccination. Mutant IDH1 20-mer peptide, at 300 ug, made up each vaccine dose, with topical imiquimod. This table comes from immunoSEQ multiplex PCR, and its TCRdb copy is limited to in-frame clones, with some not included. The profile shows about 82,000 clones, 85% of them singletons. The sequences come from PBMCs, collected from a glioma patient whose treatment included an IDH1 peptide vaccine. This receptor was obtained from a man aged 25-45 years with glioma. Some clones in this sample may be carry-over from other donors' samples. The gene calls are TRBV5-4 and TRBJ2-1, with no clear D. Written as DNA, the CDR3 is TGTGCCAGCAGCTTGCGCCCGTCGCACGGGCAGTTCTTC. It is translated as CASSLRPSHGQFF.